This T cell receptor (beta chain) derives from a study of shared clonotypes between healthy human individuals. Data came from immunoSEQ multiplex PCR; TCRdb stores just in-frame clones and leaves some out. The sample consists of about 490,000 clones, 81% of them appearing once. CDR1 and CDR2 (germline): SGDLS, YYNGEE. The CDR3 sequence is 16 residues long. Trimming at V came to 0 bases and at J to 2 bases, leaving 4 bases not matched to a gene. The specimen was PBMCs. V and J are TRBV9 and TRBJ2-7, with 11 bases that match TRBD2. The sequence came from a woman between 35 and 50 years old in good health. Some clones in this sample may be carry-over from other donors' samples. CDR3 sequence (DNA): TGTGCCAGCAGCGTAGCGGCACTAGCGGGAGCCTACGAGCAGTACTTC. This translates into CASSVAALAGAYEQYF.